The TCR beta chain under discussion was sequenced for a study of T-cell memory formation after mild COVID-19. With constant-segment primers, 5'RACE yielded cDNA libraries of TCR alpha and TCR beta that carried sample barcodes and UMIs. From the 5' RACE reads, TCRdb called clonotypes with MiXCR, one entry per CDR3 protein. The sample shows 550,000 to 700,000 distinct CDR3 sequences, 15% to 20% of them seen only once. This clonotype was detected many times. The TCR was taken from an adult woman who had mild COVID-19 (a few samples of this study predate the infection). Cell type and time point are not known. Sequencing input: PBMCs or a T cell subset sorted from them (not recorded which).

The CDR3 nucleotides read TGTGCCAGCAGTTTGGCTAGCGGGAGAAAAGATGAGCAGTTCTTC. It translates to CASSLASGRKDEQFF. The V and J genes are TRBV12-3 or TRBV12-4 and TRBJ2-1; 10 nucleotides match TRBD2. The CDR3 is made up of 15 amino acids. V trimming: 3 bases; J trimming: 8 bases; junction bases outside the gene matches: 7.